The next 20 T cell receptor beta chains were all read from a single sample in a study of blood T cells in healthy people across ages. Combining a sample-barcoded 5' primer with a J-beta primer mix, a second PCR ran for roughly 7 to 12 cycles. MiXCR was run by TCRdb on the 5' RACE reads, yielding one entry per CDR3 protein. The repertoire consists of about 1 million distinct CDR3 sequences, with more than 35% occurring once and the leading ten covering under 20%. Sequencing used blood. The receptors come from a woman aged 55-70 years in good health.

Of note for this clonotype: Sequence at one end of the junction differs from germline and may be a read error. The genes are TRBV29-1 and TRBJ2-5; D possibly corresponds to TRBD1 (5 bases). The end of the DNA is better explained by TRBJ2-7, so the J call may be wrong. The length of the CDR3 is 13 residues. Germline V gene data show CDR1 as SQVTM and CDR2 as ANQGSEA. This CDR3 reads CSVEDSISYEQYF. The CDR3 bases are TGCAGCGTCGAAGACAGTATTTCCTACGAGCAGTACTTC.

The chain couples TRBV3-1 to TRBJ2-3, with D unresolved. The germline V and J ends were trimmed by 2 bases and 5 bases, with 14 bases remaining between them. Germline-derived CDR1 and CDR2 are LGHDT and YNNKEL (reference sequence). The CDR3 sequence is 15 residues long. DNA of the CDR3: TGTGCCAGCAGCCAATCTCCCACAGCCGGAGATACGCAGTATTTT. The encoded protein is CASSQSPTAGDTQYF.

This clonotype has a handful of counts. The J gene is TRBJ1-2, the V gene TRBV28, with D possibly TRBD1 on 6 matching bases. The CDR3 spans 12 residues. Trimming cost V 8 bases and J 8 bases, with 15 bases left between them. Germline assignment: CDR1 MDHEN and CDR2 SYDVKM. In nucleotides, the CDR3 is TGTGCCAGCCACAACAGGGTCTCGGGCTACACCTTC. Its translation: CASHNRVSGYTF.

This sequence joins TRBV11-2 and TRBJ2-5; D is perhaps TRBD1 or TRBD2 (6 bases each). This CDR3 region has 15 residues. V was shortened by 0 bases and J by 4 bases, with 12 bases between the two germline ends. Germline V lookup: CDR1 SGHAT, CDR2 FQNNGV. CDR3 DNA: TGTGCCAGCAGCTTAGATACGGGGGCACGAGAGACCCAGTACTTC. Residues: CASSLDTGARETQYF. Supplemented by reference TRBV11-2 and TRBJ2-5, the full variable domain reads EAGVAQSPRYKIIEKRQSVAFWCNPISGHATLYWYQQILGQGPKLLIQFQNNGVVDDSQLPKDRFSAERLKGVDSTLKIQPAKLEDSAVYLCASSLDTGARETQYFGPGTRLLVL.

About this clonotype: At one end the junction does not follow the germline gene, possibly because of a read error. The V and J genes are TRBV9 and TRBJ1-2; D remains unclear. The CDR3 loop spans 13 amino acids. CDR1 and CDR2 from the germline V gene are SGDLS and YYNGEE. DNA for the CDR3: TGTGCCGGCAGCGGCGGACGGCGGGAGGGCTACACCTTC. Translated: CAGSGGRREGYTF.

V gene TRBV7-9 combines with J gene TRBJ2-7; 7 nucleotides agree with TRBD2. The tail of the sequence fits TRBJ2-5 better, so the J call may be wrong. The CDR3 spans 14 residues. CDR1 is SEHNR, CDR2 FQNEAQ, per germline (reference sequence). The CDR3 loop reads CASSQTGEGETQYF. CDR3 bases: TGTGCCAGCAGCCAAACCGGGGAGGGAGAGACCCAGTACTTC.

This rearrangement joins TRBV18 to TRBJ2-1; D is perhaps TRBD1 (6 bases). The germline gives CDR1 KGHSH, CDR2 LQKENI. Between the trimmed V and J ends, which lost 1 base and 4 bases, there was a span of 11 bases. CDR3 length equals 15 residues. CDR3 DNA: TGTGCCAGCTCACCACGGCAGGGGCAGTACAATGAGCAGTTCTTC. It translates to CASSPRQGQYNEQFF.

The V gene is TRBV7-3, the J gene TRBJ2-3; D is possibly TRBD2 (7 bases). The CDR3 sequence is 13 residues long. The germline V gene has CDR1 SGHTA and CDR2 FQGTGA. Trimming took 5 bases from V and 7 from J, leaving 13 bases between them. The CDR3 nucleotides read TGTGCCAGCAGCCCGGGGGGCTGGAATACGCAGTATTTT. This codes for CASSPGGWNTQYF. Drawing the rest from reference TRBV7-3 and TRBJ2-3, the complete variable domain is GAGVSQTPSNKVTEKGKYVELRCDPISGHTALYWYRQSLGQGPEFLIYFQGTGAADDSGLPNDRFFAVRPEGSVSTLKIQRTERGDSAVYLCASSPGGWNTQYFGPGTRLTVL.

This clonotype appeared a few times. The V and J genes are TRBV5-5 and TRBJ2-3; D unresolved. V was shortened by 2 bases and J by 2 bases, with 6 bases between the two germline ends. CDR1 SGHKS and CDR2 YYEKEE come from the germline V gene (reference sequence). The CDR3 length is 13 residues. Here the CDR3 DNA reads TGTGCCAGCAGCTTCAAAGACACAGATACGCAGTATTTT. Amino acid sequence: CASSFKDTDTQYF.

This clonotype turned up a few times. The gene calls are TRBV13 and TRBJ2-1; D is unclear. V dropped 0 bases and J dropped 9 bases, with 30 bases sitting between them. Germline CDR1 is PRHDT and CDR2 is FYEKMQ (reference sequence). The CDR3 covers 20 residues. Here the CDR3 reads CASSLGLIEASRVPYAEQFF. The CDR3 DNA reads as TGTGCCAGCAGCTTAGGCCTTATTGAGGCATCCCGGGTTCCGTACGCTGAGCAGTTCTTC.

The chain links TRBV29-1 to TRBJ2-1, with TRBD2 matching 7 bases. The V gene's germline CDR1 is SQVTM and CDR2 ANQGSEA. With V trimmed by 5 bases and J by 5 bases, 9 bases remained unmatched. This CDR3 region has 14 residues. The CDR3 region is CSVSPGLQNNEQFF. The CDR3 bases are TGCAGCGTTTCCCCGGGACTACAGAACAATGAGCAGTTCTTC.

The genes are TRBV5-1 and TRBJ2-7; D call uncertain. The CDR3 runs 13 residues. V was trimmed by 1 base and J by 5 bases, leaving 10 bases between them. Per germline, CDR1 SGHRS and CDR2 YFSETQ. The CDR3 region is CASSLPDPHEQYF. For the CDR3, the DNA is TGCGCCAGCAGCTTGCCAGACCCTCACGAGCAGTACTTC. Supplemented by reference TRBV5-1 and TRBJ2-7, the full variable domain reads KAGVTQTPRYLIKTRGQQVTLSCSPISGHRSVSWYQQTPGQGLQFLFEYFSETQRNKGNFPGRFSGRQFSNSRSEMNVSTLELGDSALYLCASSLPDPHEQYFGPGTRLTVT.

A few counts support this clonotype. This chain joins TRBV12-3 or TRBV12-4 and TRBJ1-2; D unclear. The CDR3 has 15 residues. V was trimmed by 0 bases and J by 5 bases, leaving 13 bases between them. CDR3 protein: CASSLAQVSTYGYTF. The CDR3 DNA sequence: TGTGCCAGCAGTTTAGCGCAGGTATCGACTTATGGCTACACCTTC.

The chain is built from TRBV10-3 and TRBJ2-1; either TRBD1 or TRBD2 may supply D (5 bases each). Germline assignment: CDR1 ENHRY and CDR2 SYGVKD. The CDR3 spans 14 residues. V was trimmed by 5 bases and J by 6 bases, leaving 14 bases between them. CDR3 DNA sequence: TGTGCCATCAGTAACCCCCCGGGGCCCAATGAGCAGTTCTTC. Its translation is CAISNPPGPNEQFF.

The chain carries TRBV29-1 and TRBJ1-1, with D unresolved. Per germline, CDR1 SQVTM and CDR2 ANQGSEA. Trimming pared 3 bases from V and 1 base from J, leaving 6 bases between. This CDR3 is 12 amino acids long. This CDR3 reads CSVEAGNTEAFF. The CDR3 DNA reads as TGCAGCGTTGAGGCGGGGAACACTGAAGCTTTCTTT.

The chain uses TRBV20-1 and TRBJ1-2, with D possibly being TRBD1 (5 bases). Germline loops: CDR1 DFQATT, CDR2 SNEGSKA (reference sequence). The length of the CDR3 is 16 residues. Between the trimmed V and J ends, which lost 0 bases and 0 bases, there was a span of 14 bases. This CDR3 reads CSARDLSRVSNYGYTF. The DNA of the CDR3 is TGCAGTGCTAGAGACCTCTCCAGGGTTTCTAACTATGGCTACACCTTC.

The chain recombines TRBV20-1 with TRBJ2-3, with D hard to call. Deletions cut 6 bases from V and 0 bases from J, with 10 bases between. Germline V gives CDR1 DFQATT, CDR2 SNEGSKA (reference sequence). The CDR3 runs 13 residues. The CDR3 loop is CSAPVTSTDTQYF. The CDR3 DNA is TGCAGTGCGCCTGTGACTAGCACAGATACGCAGTATTTT.

In DNA form, the CDR3 reads TGTGCCAGCAGTGAAGCAACACAGCCTCGCACAGATACGCAGTATTTT. Translation gives CASSEATQPRTDTQYF. V usage is TRBV2 and J usage is TRBJ2-3; D gene ambiguous. Trimming took off 0 bases at V and 1 base at J, with 11 bases between the two ends. The germline CDR1 and CDR2 sequences are SNHLY and FYNNEI. The CDR3 runs 16 residues.

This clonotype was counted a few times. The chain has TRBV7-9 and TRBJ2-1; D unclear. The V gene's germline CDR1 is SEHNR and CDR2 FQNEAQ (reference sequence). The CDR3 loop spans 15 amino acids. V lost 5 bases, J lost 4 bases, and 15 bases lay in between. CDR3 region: CASSPPNLGYNEQFF. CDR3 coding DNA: TGTGCCAGCAGCCCCCCCAACCTGGGGTACAATGAGCAGTTCTTC.

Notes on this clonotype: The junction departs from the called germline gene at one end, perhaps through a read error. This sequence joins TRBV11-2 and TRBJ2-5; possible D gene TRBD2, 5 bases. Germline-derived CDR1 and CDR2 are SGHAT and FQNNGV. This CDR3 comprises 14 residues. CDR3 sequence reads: CASSPDGVAEPQYF. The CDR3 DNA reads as TGTGCCAGCAGCCCAGACGGGGTAGCAGAGCCCCAGTACTTC.